This TCR beta chain was obtained from a study of Ad26.COV2.S vaccination and SARS-CoV-2 variants (dated by TCRdb to the early 2020s). At the level of the whole study: Vaccine-arm donors came from COV1001, a multicentre, randomized, double-blind, placebo-controlled phase I-IIa trial of Ad26.COV2.S in healthy adults. Dosing of Ad26.COV2.S was intramuscular, at either 5x10^10 or 1x10^11 viral particles, delivered as one shot or as two shots spaced 56 days apart. The specificity and breadth of SARS-CoV-2-reactive T cell receptors after Ad26.COV2.S vaccination were assessed by TCRbeta repertoire sequencing. A total of approximately 30 samples were included in the TCR-sequenced set, comprising roughly 19 Ad26.COV2.S vaccine recipients, 5 placebo recipients and 8 SARS-CoV-2 convalescent individuals. Trial participants were randomized into five groups of five, in which low-dose or high-dose Ad26.COV2.S was given once or twice, or placebo was given on both occasions. Throughout the experiments and outcome assessment, investigators stayed blinded to trial group allocation.

Reading from cysteine to phenylalanine, the CDR3 counts 14 amino acids. The kept DNA is CDR3 alone, 42 bases in frame from the first base. From V the trimming removes 7 bases and from J it removes 6 bases, while the gene matches leave 10 bases of the junction unaccounted for. Reading the germline V gene gives CDR1 SGHRS and CDR2 YFSETQ. Study-wide conclusions, independent of this receptor: Non-spike TCR breadth was comparable between vaccine and placebo recipients, consistent with the vaccine containing only spike. Comparing responses between vaccine doses or regimens was not something the study was powered to do. It was noted by the authors that total T cell responses may have been underestimated by the TCR breadth and depth analyses. Spike-specific TCR breadth was higher in Ad26.COV2.S recipients than in placebo recipients (P = 0.0014). Substantial breadth of spike-specific CD8+ and CD4+ T cell responses was reported after vaccination.

What this sample's treatment or condition label stands for: roughly 19 received Ad26.COV2.S at low or high dose, single or two shots; about five received placebo; per-sample allocation not given. For vaccine and placebo recipients, the sequenced repertoires came from samples collected on day 63 after the first injection. Between 29 July and 7 August 2020, Cohort 1b enrolled some 25 adults aged 18-55 years at one site in Boston, USA. Ad26.COV2.S was a replication-incompetent adenovirus type 26 vector expressing a prefusion-stabilized SARS-CoV-2 spike protein from the original Wuhan strain. The immunoSEQ Assay was used to sequence TCRbeta CDR3 regions. After extraction, genomic DNA underwent amplification by bias-controlled multiplex PCR, followed by high-throughput sequencing. The study's own analysis went as follows. Collapsing and filtering of sequences were performed to quantify the absolute abundance of each unique TCRbeta CDR3 region. T cell fraction was estimated by normalizing TCRbeta template counts to usable DNA, which was measured by amplifying reference genes present in all nucleated cells. Repertoire TCRs were annotated as SARS-CoV-2-specific by exact matching of V gene, CDR3 amino acid sequence and J gene to a known reactive TCR set. The reference SARS-CoV-2 TCR set was derived from MIRA and filtered for enrichment in COVID-19-positive ImmuneCODE repertoires, a step that removed public or cross-reactive TCRs. Based on the MIRA antigens, annotated TCRs were further analysed at the level of specific ORF or position within ORF. Breadth was defined as the number of annotated unique rearrangements divided by the total number of unique productive rearrangements, and depth was defined as the summed frequency of the annotated unique rearrangements. Two-sided Wilcoxon rank-sum tests were used to compare TCR breadth between groups. The table comes from immuneACCESS by way of TCRdb, which keeps in-frame sequences with V and J called. Part of the clones is missing from these tables; in studies checked, under half for an unresolved V gene and the rest for unknown reasons. V, J and clone size reflect that table, while D and trimming were determined from the DNA. Present in this sample are around 300,000 clones, about 90% of which were seen just once. The ten largest make up 5% to 6.5% of the sample.

As to this clone: The clone's antigen remains unknown. Base qualities are not provided; no much larger clone lies one nucleotide away.

In this chain, TRBV5-1 is recombined with TRBJ2-1; TRBD2 agrees with 7 junctional bases. Sequenced here: peripheral blood, sampled in a trial of Ad26.COV2.S vaccine versus placebo. The receptor was derived from a person aged 18 to 65 who received the Ad26.COV2.S COVID-19 vaccine or a placebo. The DNA sequence follows: TGCGCCAGCGGCTCCGGGACTAACAGCAATGAGCAGTTCTTC. This translates into CASGSGTNSNEQFF.